These 15 T cell receptor beta chains came from one sample sequenced in a study of blood T cell repertoires in COVID-19 (dated by TCRdb to about 2020). The method behind the library was the immunoSEQ multiplex PCR assay. What TCRdb holds here is the immuneACCESS table cut down to in-frame rearrangements. Part of the clones is not present; checked against another copy, under half of the missing clones reflect an unresolved V gene, and the others are unexplained. The sample table contains approximately 190,000 clones; only one count was recorded for over 80% of them. The leading ten clones occupy about 3.3% of the sample. The sample comprised PBMCs or T cells enriched from blood (not recorded which). Receptors were obtained from a woman in her 30s who had been exposed to COVID-19.

The genes are TRBV30 and TRBJ2-7; 7 positions match TRBD1. The CDR3 is 15 amino acids. The V and J ends lost 2 bases and 2 bases, in that order; junction bases with no gene match: 9. CDR1 is GTSNPN and CDR2 is SVGIG in the germline V gene (reference sequence). The CDR3 DNA reads as TGTGCCTGGAGTCAATCGGACAGGTTCGCCTACGAGCAGTACTTC. Translated: CAWSQSDRFAYEQYF.

The V and J genes are TRBV19 and TRBJ1-1; perhaps TRBD1 as D (5 bases). Looked up from germline, CDR1 is LNHDA and CDR2 is SQIVND (reference sequence). Trimming cost V 0 bases and J 0 bases, with 11 bases left between them. CDR3 length: 16 amino acids. CDR3 residues: CASSIEVGRMNTEAFF. The CDR3 coding sequence is TGTGCCAGTAGTATAGAAGTGGGGCGGATGAACACTGAAGCTTTCTTT.

The rearrangement links TRBV5-6 to TRBJ1-3; D is unresolved. Germline CDR1 is SGHDT and CDR2 is YYEEEE. CDR3 length equals 15 residues. The V and J ends lost 4 bases and 0 bases respectively, with 11 bases between them. CDR3 region: CASSNLGHSGNTIYF. CDR3 bases: TGTGCCAGCAGCAATCTTGGCCACTCTGGAAACACCATATATTTT.

The chain links TRBV7-2 to TRBJ2-5; tentatively, D is TRBD2 (7 bases). The CDR3 contains 16 residues. Germline V CDR1 and CDR2: SGHTA, FQGNSA. The V gene lost 1 base and the J gene lost 2 bases, with 14 bases spanning the gap. CDR3 bases: TGTGCCAGCAGCTTAGGGGCCGGGGGGCTTCAAGAGACCCAGTACTTC. Translating it yields CASSLGAGGLQETQYF.

The chain has TRBV7-8 and TRBJ2-2; 10 bases align to TRBD1. Losses at the gene ends were 3 bases for V and 6 bases for J; bases not matched to a gene: 10. CDR1 and CDR2 (germline): SGHVS, FQNEAQ. This CDR3 is 17 amino acids long. CDR3 in amino acids: CASSLVTGGGRAGELFF. Here the CDR3 DNA reads TGTGCCAGCAGCTTGGTGACAGGGGGCGGCCGAGCCGGGGAGCTGTTTTTT.

The J gene is TRBJ1-6, the V gene TRBV18, with a weak D call TRBD1 (5 bases). Trimming removed 3 bases at V and 14 bases at J, with 17 bases between. The CDR3 consists of 14 residues. Germline V gene sequence: CDR1 KGHSH, CDR2 LQKENI. CDR3 sequence (DNA): TGTGCCAGCTCACCGGGGGGGGAATTCAAGGCCCTCCACTTT. Translation: CASSPGGEFKALHF.

The rearrangement joins TRBV19 to TRBJ1-5; a possible D gene is TRBD1 (5 bases). Trimming took off 7 bases at V and 6 bases at J, with 10 bases between the two ends. Germline CDR1 reads LNHDA; CDR2 reads SQIVND (reference sequence). The CDR3 runs to 12 residues. The CDR3 is CASKGHGQPQHF. CDR3 nucleotide sequence: TGTGCCAGTAAGGGGCACGGTCAGCCCCAGCATTTT. Full variable domain (outside the CDR3, taken from reference TRBV19 and TRBJ1-5): DGGITQSPKYLFRKEGQNVTLSCEQNLNHDAMYWYRQDPGQGLRLIYYSQIVNDFQKGDIAEGYSVSREKKESFPLTVTSAQKNPTAFYLCASKGHGQPQHFGDGTRLSIL.

The rearrangement joins TRBV5-1 to TRBJ1-3, with D uncertain. Germline lookup yields CDR1 SGHRS and CDR2 YFSETQ. The CDR3 is 14 amino acids. V lost 1 base and J lost 2, with 7 bases in between. CDR3 residues: CASSLREAGNTIYF. The CDR3 DNA is TGCGCCAGCAGCTTGAGGGAGGCTGGAAACACCATATATTTT. The variable domain in full, completed from reference TRBV5-1 and TRBJ1-3, reads KAGVTQTPRYLIKTRGQQVTLSCSPISGHRSVSWYQQTPGQGLQFLFEYFSETQRNKGNFPGRFSGRQFSNSRSEMNVSTLELGDSALYLCASSLREAGNTIYFGEGSWLTVV.

This clone was recorded a few times. The V and J genes are TRBV19 and TRBJ1-2, with D possibly being TRBD1 (5 bases). Trimming shortened V by 7 bases and J by 3 bases, and 18 bases separated the two germline ends. The germline V gene has CDR1 LNHDA and CDR2 SQIVND (reference sequence). The CDR3 totals 15 residues. This CDR3 is CASITETSGDYGYTF. CDR3 nucleotide sequence: TGTGCCAGTATCACCGAGACGTCGGGGGACTATGGCTACACCTTC.

The chain carries TRBV11-2 and TRBJ2-7; D ambiguous. Trimming pared 5 bases from V and 2 bases from J, leaving 16 bases between. The CDR3 loop spans 15 amino acids. The germline gives CDR1 SGHAT, CDR2 FQNNGV. CDR3: CASSHGSFNAYEQYF. CDR3 DNA sequence: TGTGCCAGCAGCCACGGGTCGTTTAATGCCTACGAGCAGTACTTC.

The V call is TRBV7-8, the J call TRBJ1-5; a possible D gene is TRBD1 (5 bases). This CDR3 comprises 16 residues. V was trimmed by 2 bases and J by 11 bases, leaving 22 bases between them. Germline V gene lookup returns CDR1 SGHVS and CDR2 FQNEAQ. As DNA, the CDR3 is TGTGCCAGCAGCTTAAAAATCGGAGGAGGGGCGGAAGCCCAGCATTTT. Encoded protein: CASSLKIGGGAEAQHF.

The V gene is TRBV9, the J gene TRBJ1-2, with D possibly matching TRBD1 (6 bases). The CDR3 consists of 12 residues. V shed 3 bases and J shed 7 bases, with 10 bases lying between them. CDR1 is SGDLS, CDR2 YYNGEE, per germline. CDR3: CASSGDRSGYTF. CDR3 coding DNA: TGTGCCAGCAGCGGTGACAGGTCTGGCTACACCTTC.

The rearrangement uses TRBV9 and TRBJ2-5, with TRBD1 matching 10 bases. CDR3 length equals 16 residues. The germline V gene has CDR1 SGDLS and CDR2 YYNGEE. V lost 0 bases, J lost 5 bases, and 7 bases stayed unmatched. Written as DNA, the CDR3 is TGTGCCAGCAGCGTAGGTGACAGGGGGCTCATGGAGACCCAGTACTTC. Translation: CASSVGDRGLMETQYF.

The chain has TRBV12-5 and TRBJ2-3; D is unclear. V was pared by 4 bases and J by 2 bases, with 13 bases between. This CDR3 comprises 15 residues. Germline CDR1 reads LGHNT; CDR2 reads FRNRAP. The CDR3 DNA sequence: TGTGCTAGTGGTTCCCCGGTGGAGCCCACAGATACGCAGTATTTT. It codes for CASGSPVEPTDTQYF.

This chain links TRBV3-1 (or the pseudogene TRBV3-2) with TRBJ1-6; D remains unclear. The CDR3 consists of 16 residues. Germline CDR1 LGHDT, CDR2 YNNKEL (reference sequence). The V end lost 1 base, the J end lost 0 bases, and 7 bases lay between the germline ends. This CDR3 reads CASSQAAGSYNSPLHF. The CDR3 nucleotides are TGTGCCAGCAGCCAAGCGGCGGGCTCCTATAATTCACCCCTCCACTTT.